Listed here are 25 T cell receptor beta chains from one sample, sequenced in a study of Ad26.COV2.S vaccination and SARS-CoV-2 variants (dated by TCRdb to 2020 to 2022). In the paper's terms, the treatment or condition label means: about 20 received Ad26.COV2.S at low or high dose, single or two shots; 5 received placebo; per-sample allocation not given. For vaccine and placebo recipients, repertoires were sequenced using samples collected on day 63 after the first injection. Library generation was performed with the immunoSEQ multiplex PCR assay. Held by TCRdb, this immuneACCESS table contains in-frame sequences only and omits some clones. Under half of the omission traces to an unresolved V gene where checked; the cause of the rest is unknown. This sample lists about 390,000 clones; over 80% were detected once. The leading ten clones occupy about 1.6% of the sample. The sequencing here drew on peripheral blood, taken in a trial of Ad26.COV2.S vaccine versus placebo. These receptors were collected from a person between 18 and 65 years old who received the Ad26.COV2.S COVID-19 vaccine or a placebo.

In the case of this clone: Within the sample, other DNA sequences also encode this same CDR3. The chain is built from TRBV14 and TRBJ1-2; a possible D gene is TRBD1 (6 bases). Germline V gene lookup returns CDR1 SGHDN and CDR2 FVKESK. The CDR3 runs to 14 residues. Trimming took off 1 base at V and 5 bases at J, with 11 bases between the two ends. DNA of the CDR3: TGTGCCAGCAGCCAAGGGCGACAGGATTATGGCTACACCTTC. Translating gives CASSQGRQDYGYTF.

This clone occurred once. This chain joins TRBV10-3 and TRBJ2-1, with D uncertain. The CDR3 has 12 amino acids. Between the trimmed V and J ends, which lost 4 bases and 7 bases, there was a span of 8 bases. Germline V gene sequence: CDR1 ENHRY, CDR2 SYGVKD. The chain's CDR3 is CAISVTGNEQFF. The CDR3 DNA sequence: TGTGCCATCAGTGTAACCGGTAATGAGCAGTTCTTC.

The chain combines TRBV2 with TRBJ1-2; 7 bases are shared with TRBD1. Trimming removed 10 bases from V and 6 bases from J; junction bases left unmatched: 11. Germline CDR1 and CDR2: SNHLY and FYNNEI. The CDR3 is 13 residues long. This CDR3 reads CATSSHRGDGYTF. The CDR3 DNA is TGTGCCACTTCGAGCCACAGGGGTGATGGCTACACCTTC.

The chain is built from TRBV3-1 (or the pseudogene TRBV3-2) and TRBJ2-5; 10 nucleotides match TRBD1. The CDR3 spans 13 residues. The germline gives CDR1 LGHDT, CDR2 YNNKEL (reference sequence). Trimming took 4 bases from V and 4 from J; bases not matched to a gene: 0. DNA for the CDR3: TGTGCCAGCAGCCGGACAGGGGGAGAGACCCAGTACTTC. Its translation: CASSRTGGETQYF.

The chain recombines TRBV19 with TRBJ2-2; 9 bases agree with TRBD1. In germline, CDR1 is LNHDA, CDR2 SQIVND (reference sequence). This CDR3 region has 13 residues. V lost 4 bases to trimming and J lost 6 bases; unmatched junction nucleotides: 0. The CDR3 nucleotides are TGTGCCAGTAGTAGGGACAGGGCCGGGGAGCTGTTTTTT. Translating it yields CASSRDRAGELFF.

The gene calls are TRBV6-2 or TRBV6-3 and TRBJ2-1; D call uncertain. Per the germline V gene, CDR1 is MNHEY and CDR2 is SVGEGT. This CDR3 region has 15 residues. The ends were cut back, 2 bases at V and 8 bases at J, with 16 bases in the middle. The DNA of the CDR3 is TGTGCCAGCAGTTACGGAAACCCCGGTCGTGATGAGCAGTTCTTC. Translated, it gives CASSYGNPGRDEQFF.

This clone was seen more than once but under ten times. V usage is TRBV6-4 and J usage is TRBJ2-3; D gene ambiguous. V was pared by 0 bases and J by 7 bases, with 8 bases between. Germline lookup yields CDR1 MRHNA and CDR2 SNTAGT. CDR3 size: 13 residues. The CDR3 nucleotides are TGTGCCAGCAGTGACTCCCCTGGCAATACGCAGTATTTT. Translation gives CASSDSPGNTQYF.

The chain combines TRBV29-1 with TRBJ2-5; D is uncertain. The germline gives CDR1 SQVTM, CDR2 ANQGSEA. The CDR3 is 11 amino acids. V lost 0 bases and J 14 bases, leaving 13 bases between the germline ends. CDR3 in amino acids: CSVEDRALLYF. CDR3 in DNA: TGCAGCGTTGAAGATCGGGCACTTCTATACTTC.

This chain links TRBV7-8 with TRBJ2-1; tentatively, D is TRBD2 (6 bases). The CDR3 is 14 residues long. Trimming left V 1 base short and J 5 bases short, with 9 bases between. The germline gives CDR1 SGHVS, CDR2 FQNEAQ. The CDR3 protein is CASSLVTRNNEQFF. The DNA for the CDR3 is TGTGCCAGCAGCTTAGTGACTAGAAACAATGAGCAGTTCTTC.

The chain links TRBV7-9 to TRBJ2-3; D is perhaps TRBD2 (5 bases). The CDR3 runs to 18 residues. V dropped 2 bases and J dropped 0 bases, with 18 bases sitting between them. The germline gives CDR1 SEHNR, CDR2 FQNEAQ (reference sequence). CDR3 protein: CASSLRPRAGISTDTQYF. The CDR3 bases are TGTGCCAGCAGCTTACGCCCTCGTGCGGGCATCAGCACAGATACGCAGTATTTT.

The chain couples TRBV5-1 to TRBJ2-1; D not resolved. CDR1 SGHRS and CDR2 YFSETQ come from the germline V gene. Trimming cost V 4 bases and J 3 bases, with 14 bases left between them. The CDR3 covers 15 residues. This CDR3 reads CASSPRGEVYNEQFF. In nucleotides, the CDR3 is TGCGCCAGCAGCCCTAGAGGAGAGGTCTACAATGAGCAGTTCTTC. Filled out from reference TRBV5-1 and TRBJ2-1, the complete variable domain reads KAGVTQTPRYLIKTRGQQVTLSCSPISGHRSVSWYQQTPGQGLQFLFEYFSETQRNKGNFPGRFSGRQFSNSRSEMNVSTLELGDSALYLCASSPRGEVYNEQFFGPGTRLTVL.

The chain uses TRBV3-1 (or the pseudogene TRBV3-2) and TRBJ1-1; D is ambiguous. V dropped 1 base and J dropped 4 bases, with 10 bases sitting between them. Germline CDR1 is LGHDT and CDR2 is YNNKEL (reference sequence). The CDR3 is 14 residues long. CDR3 region: CASSQVGRTTEAFF. The CDR3 DNA sequence: TGTGCCAGCAGCCAAGTCGGCAGGACCACTGAAGCTTTCTTT.

The V and J genes are TRBV5-1 and TRBJ2-3, with D perhaps TRBD1 or TRBD2 (6 bases each). V lost 0 bases to trimming and J lost 2 bases, with 13 bases between them. This CDR3 comprises 16 residues. The germline V gene has CDR1 SGHRS and CDR2 YFSETQ. The chain's CDR3 is CASSLAPGAPTDTQYF. DNA for the CDR3: TGCGCCAGCAGCTTGGCTCCGGGGGCACCCACAGATACGCAGTATTTT.

Comments on this clone: This sample includes further DNA sequences coding for the same CDR3. V and J are TRBV9 and TRBJ2-5; maybe TRBD1 (7 bases). Per the germline V gene, CDR1 is SGDLS and CDR2 is YYNGEE. The CDR3 has 14 residues. Trimming pared 2 bases from V and 5 bases from J, leaving 13 bases between. CDR3 nucleotides: TGTGCCAGCAGCGTCGCAGGGGGGAGTGAGACCCAGTACTTC. The encoded protein is CASSVAGGSETQYF.

The rearrangement links TRBV7-2 to TRBJ2-3, with D perhaps assigned TRBD1 or TRBD2 (5 bases each). The CDR3 contains 16 residues. Germline V gives CDR1 SGHTA, CDR2 FQGNSA. V was shortened by 5 bases and J by 6 bases, with 21 bases between the two germline ends. This chain's CDR3 is CASSQHRDGAEDTQYF. In nucleotides, the CDR3 is TGTGCCAGCAGCCAACATCGGGATGGGGCCGAGGATACGCAGTATTTT.

The chain has TRBV5-6 and TRBJ2-7; D unresolved. This CDR3 spans 11 amino acids. The germline V gene encodes CDR1 SGHDT and CDR2 YYEEEE. The V and J ends lost 3 bases and 2 bases respectively, with 3 bases between them. CDR3 coding DNA: TGTGCCAGCAGCTCGCCCTACGAGCAGTACTTC. Protein sequence: CASSSPYEQYF.

The count of this clone is one. The V call is TRBV30, the J call TRBJ1-2, with D perhaps matching TRBD1 (6 bases). V lost 2 bases, J lost 7 bases, and 11 bases lay in between. Germline lookup yields CDR1 GTSNPN and CDR2 SVGIG (reference sequence). The CDR3 is 12 amino acids. The CDR3 reads CAWSSGAGGYTF. The CDR3 DNA sequence: TGTGCCTGGAGTTCAGGGGCGGGTGGCTACACCTTC.

The chain couples TRBV2 to TRBJ1-1; possible D gene TRBD1, 5 bases. Germline CDR1 SNHLY, CDR2 FYNNEI. V was shortened by 2 bases and J by 1 base, with 11 bases between the two germline ends. CDR3 length: 15 residues. CDR3: CASSETGTRNTEAFF. The CDR3 DNA reads as TGTGCCAGCAGTGAAACGGGGACGCGGAACACTGAAGCTTTCTTT.

The chain couples TRBV28 to TRBJ2-6; TRBD1 might be the D (6 bases). V lost 3 bases, J lost 6 bases, and 27 bases lay in between. There are 20 residues in the CDR3. Germline values: CDR1 MDHEN, CDR2 SYDVKM. The CDR3 is CASSFFPTGSLRSTANVLTF. CDR3 sequence (DNA): TGTGCCAGCAGTTTTTTCCCTACAGGGTCCCTCCGCTCTACGGCCAACGTCCTGACTTTC.

V usage is TRBV18 and J usage is TRBJ2-1; D gene unclear. V lost 0 bases and J 8 bases, leaving 17 bases between the germline ends. Germline values: CDR1 KGHSH, CDR2 LQKENI. There are 16 residues in the CDR3. The CDR3 protein is CASSPPSPLFSHEQFF. CDR3 in DNA: TGTGCCAGCTCACCACCTTCTCCTTTATTTTCCCATGAGCAGTTCTTC. Full variable domain (remainder filled in from reference TRBV18 and TRBJ2-1): NAGVMQNPRHLVRRRGQEARLRCSPMKGHSHVYWYRQLPEEGLKFMVYLQKENIIDESGMPKERFSAEFPKEGPSILRIQQVVRGDSAAYFCASSPPSPLFSHEQFFGPGTRLTVL.

In its sample, this clone was seen once. The chain links TRBV7-6 to TRBJ2-2; tentative D call: TRBD1 (6 bases). Germline CDR1 and CDR2: SGHVS and FNYEAQ. The CDR3 totals 15 residues. Between the trimmed V and J ends, which lost 3 bases and 1 base, there was a span of 9 bases. CDR3 amino acids: CASSFRGQNTGELFF. The CDR3 DNA is TGTGCCAGCAGCTTCCGGGGACAGAACACCGGGGAGCTGTTTTTT.

The rearrangement uses TRBV5-1 and TRBJ1-1, with D unresolved. Trimming pared 0 bases from V and 2 bases from J, leaving 11 bases between. The CDR3 spans 15 residues. Germline V gene sequence: CDR1 SGHRS, CDR2 YFSETQ. CDR3: CASSLGGRYNTEAFF. The CDR3 region has the DNA TGCGCCAGCAGCTTGGGCGGACGGTATAACACTGAAGCTTTCTTT.

The chain is built from TRBV7-8 and TRBJ2-7; 9 nucleotides agree with TRBD1. This CDR3 has 14 residues. Germline V gene sequence: CDR1 SGHVS, CDR2 FQNEAQ. V dropped 5 bases and J dropped 7; count of bases not matched to a gene: 9. CDR3 coding DNA: TGTGCCAGCAGCAAAGATGACAGGGGGAGGGAGCAGTACTTC. The encoded protein is CASSKDDRGREQYF.

The chain joins TRBV12-3 or TRBV12-4 to TRBJ2-7; 9 bases line up with TRBD1. The CDR3 sequence is 13 residues long. With V trimmed by 5 bases and J by 5 bases, 4 bases remained unmatched. This CDR3 is CASSARTGDEQYF. The CDR3 nucleotides read TGTGCCAGCAGTGCGAGGACAGGGGACGAGCAGTACTTC.

Turning to this clone: Other DNA sequences in this specimen translate into the identical CDR3. This chain connects TRBV5-1 to TRBJ1-1; D is undetermined. The CDR3 consists of 13 residues. The germline CDR1 and CDR2 sequences are SGHRS and YFSETQ. Trimming removed 0 bases from V and 1 base from J, with 4 bases in between. CDR3 DNA sequence: TGCGCCAGCAGCTTGGACAGGAACACTGAAGCTTTCTTT. Translation: CASSLDRNTEAFF.